This TCR beta chain was profiled in a study of CD8+CD57+ T cells in acquired aplastic anemia. Study-level background: Sorted cells (CD4+ and CD8+) yielded DNA amounts that averaged roughly 3.2 ug.

Germline V gene sequence: CDR1 LGHNA, CDR2 YSLEER. The CDR3 extends over 17 amino acids. Trimming stripped 3 bases from V and 1 base from J, with 17 bases between. Broader study findings: The number of CD8+ CDR3 sequences shared by patients and controls was fewer than 35.

Patients sequenced had flow cytometry evidence of CD8+CD57+ cell expansion. It was genomic DNA that served as the template for profiling TCR beta VDJ and CDR3. TCRdb called the reads again in MiXCR, with one record for every CDR3 protein. Of 120,000 or so distinct CDR3 sequences detected, less than 50% appear once; the ten largest clones hold around 2.5%. Points on this clonotype: The antigen is unknown.

The TCR comes from a human donor with aplastic anemia. The chain is built from TRBV4-3 and TRBJ2-3; D perhaps matches TRBD2 (7 bases). Sequenced material: sorted CD4+, CD8+, or CD8+CD57+ T cells (not recorded which) from PBMCs. In nucleotides, the CDR3 is TGCGCCAGCAGCCATGATTTATCGCGGGGGCGCACAGATACGCAGTATTTT. Translated: CASSHDLSRGRTDTQYF.